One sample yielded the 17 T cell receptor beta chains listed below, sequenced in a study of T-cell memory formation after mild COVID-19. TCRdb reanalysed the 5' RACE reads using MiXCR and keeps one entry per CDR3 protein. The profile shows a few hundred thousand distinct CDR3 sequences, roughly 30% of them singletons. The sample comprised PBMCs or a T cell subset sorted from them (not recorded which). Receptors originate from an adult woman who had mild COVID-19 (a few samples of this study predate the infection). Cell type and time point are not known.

This chain's CDR3 is CASSFRSGVPTDTQYF. DNA for the CDR3: TGTGCCAGCAGCTTCCGTAGCGGGGTACCCACAGATACGCAGTATTTT. This chain joins TRBV7-6 and TRBJ2-3; 8 bases align to TRBD2. V lost 3 bases to trimming and J lost 2 bases; unmatched junction nucleotides: 7. Germline V gene lookup returns CDR1 SGHVS and CDR2 FNYEAQ. This CDR3 is 16 amino acids long.

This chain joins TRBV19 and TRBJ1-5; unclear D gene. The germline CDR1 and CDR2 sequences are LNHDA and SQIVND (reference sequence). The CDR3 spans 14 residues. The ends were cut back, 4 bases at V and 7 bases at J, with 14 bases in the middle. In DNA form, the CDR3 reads TGTGCCAGTAGTACCTTAAACAGAGGGCAGCCCCAGCATTTT. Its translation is CASSTLNRGQPQHF.

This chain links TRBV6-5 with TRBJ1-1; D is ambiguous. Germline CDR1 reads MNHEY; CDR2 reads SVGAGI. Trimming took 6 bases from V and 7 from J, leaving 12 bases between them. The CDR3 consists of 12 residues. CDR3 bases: TGTGCCAGCAGCCCCTCAAGCTTTGAAGCTTTCTTT. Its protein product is CASSPSSFEAFF.

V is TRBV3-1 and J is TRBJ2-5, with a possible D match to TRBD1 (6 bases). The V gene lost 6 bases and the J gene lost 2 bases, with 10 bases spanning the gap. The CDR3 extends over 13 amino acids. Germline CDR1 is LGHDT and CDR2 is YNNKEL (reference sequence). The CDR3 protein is CASSDRSQETQYF. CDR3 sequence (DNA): TGTGCCAGCAGTGACAGGTCTCAAGAGACCCAGTACTTC.

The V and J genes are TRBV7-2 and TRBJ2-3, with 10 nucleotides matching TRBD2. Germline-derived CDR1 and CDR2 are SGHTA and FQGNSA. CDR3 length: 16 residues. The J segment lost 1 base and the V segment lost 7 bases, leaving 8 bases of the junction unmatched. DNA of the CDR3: TGTGCCAGCACCCGAGTCGGGACTAGCGGCACAGATACGCAGTATTTT. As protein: CASTRVGTSGTDTQYF.

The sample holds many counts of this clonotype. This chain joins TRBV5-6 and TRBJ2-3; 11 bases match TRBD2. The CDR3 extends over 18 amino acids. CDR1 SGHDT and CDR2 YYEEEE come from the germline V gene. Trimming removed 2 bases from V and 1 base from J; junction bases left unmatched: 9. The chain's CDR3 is CASSFTSGGNSRTDTQYF. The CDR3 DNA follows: TGTGCCAGCAGCTTTACTAGCGGGGGAAACTCCCGCACAGATACGCAGTATTTT.

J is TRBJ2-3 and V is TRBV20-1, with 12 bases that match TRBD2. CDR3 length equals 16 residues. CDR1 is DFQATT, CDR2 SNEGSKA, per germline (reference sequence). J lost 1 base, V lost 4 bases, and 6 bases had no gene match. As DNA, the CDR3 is TGCAGTGCTAATCTAGCGGGAGGGCCCCGCACAGATACGCAGTATTTT. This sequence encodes CSANLAGGPRTDTQYF.

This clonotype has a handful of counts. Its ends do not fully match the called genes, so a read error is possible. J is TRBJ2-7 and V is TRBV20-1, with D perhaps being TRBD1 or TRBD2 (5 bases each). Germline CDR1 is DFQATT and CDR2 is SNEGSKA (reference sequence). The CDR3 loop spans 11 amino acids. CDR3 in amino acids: CSAPTSRGEGF. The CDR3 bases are TGCAGTGCTCCCACCTCCCGGGGCGAGGGGTTC.

CDR3 coding DNA: TGTGCCAGCAGTTACGGACAGAGGAACACTGAAGCTTTCTTT. This translates into CASSYGQRNTEAFF. The genes are TRBV12-3 or TRBV12-4 and TRBJ1-1; TRBD1 is a possible D gene (6 bases). CDR3 length equals 14 residues. Trimming removed 4 bases at V and 1 base at J, with 10 bases between.

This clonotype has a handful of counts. The CDR3 coding sequence is TGTGCCAGCAGCTTTAGCGGGAGGGTCGTGTTCTTC. It encodes CASSFSGRVVFF. The rearrangement uses TRBV7-2 and TRBJ2-1; 11 nucleotides align to TRBD2. V trimming: 3 bases; J trimming: 15 bases; junction bases outside the gene matches: 4. The CDR3 is 12 amino acids. Germline V gene lookup returns CDR1 SGHTA and CDR2 FQGNSA. The variable domain in full, completed from reference TRBV7-2 and TRBJ2-1, reads GAGVSQSPSNKVTEKGKDVELRCDPISGHTALYWYRQSLGQGLEFLIYFQGNSAPDKSGLPSDRFSAERTGGSVSTLTIQRTQQEDSAVYLCASSFSGRVVFFGPGTRLTVL.

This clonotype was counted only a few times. CDR3 amino acids: CASSSVAGGIYEQYF. CDR3 DNA: TGTGCCAGCAGCTCAGTCGCGGGAGGTATCTACGAGCAGTACTTC. V gene TRBV7-2 combines with J gene TRBJ2-7; 8 bases align to TRBD2. The CDR3 is 15 amino acids. In germline, CDR1 is SGHTA, CDR2 FQGNSA. With V trimmed by 4 bases and J by 3 bases, 8 bases remained unmatched.

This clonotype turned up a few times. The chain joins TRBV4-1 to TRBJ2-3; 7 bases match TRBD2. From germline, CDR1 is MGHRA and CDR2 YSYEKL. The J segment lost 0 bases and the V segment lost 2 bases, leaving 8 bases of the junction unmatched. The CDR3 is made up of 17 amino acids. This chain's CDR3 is CASSQMLAGPSTDTQYF. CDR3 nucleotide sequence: TGCGCCAGCAGCCAAATGTTAGCGGGCCCTAGCACAGATACGCAGTATTTT.

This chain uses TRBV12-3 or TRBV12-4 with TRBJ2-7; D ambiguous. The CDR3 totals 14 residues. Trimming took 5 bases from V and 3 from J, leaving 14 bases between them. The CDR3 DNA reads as TGTGCCAGCAGTCAGACGATTTCCCTCTACGAGCAGTACTTC. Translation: CASSQTISLYEQYF.

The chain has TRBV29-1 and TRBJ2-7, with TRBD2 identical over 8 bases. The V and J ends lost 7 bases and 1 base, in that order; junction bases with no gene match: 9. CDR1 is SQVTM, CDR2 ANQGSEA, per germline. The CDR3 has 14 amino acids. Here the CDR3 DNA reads TGCAGCGCCGCGGGGGGCCCGATATCCTACGAGCAGTACTTC. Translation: CSAAGGPISYEQYF.

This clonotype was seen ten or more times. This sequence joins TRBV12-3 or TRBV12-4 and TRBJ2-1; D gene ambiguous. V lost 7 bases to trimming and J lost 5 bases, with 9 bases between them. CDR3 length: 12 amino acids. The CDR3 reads CASTALNNEQFF. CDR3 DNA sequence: TGTGCCAGCACGGCCCTCAACAATGAGCAGTTCTTC.

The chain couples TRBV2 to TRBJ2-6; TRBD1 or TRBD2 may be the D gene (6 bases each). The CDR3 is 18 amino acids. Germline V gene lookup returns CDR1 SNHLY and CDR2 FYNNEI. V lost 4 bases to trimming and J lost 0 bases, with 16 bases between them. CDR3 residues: CASSGGPGAISGANVLTF. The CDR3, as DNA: TGTGCCAGCAGTGGGGGTCCGGGGGCCATCTCTGGGGCCAACGTCCTGACTTTC.

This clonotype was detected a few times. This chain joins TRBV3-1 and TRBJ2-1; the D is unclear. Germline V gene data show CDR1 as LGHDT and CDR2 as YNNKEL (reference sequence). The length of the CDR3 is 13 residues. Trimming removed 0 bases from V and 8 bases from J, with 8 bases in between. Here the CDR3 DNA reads TGTGCCAGCAGCCAAGATGGGTGGTATGAGCAGTTCTTC. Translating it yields CASSQDGWYEQFF.